The 21 T cell receptor beta chains below all came from one sample that was sequenced in a study of CD8 T cells in ankylosing spondylitis. The study, taken as a whole, reports: The study identified a TCR beta motif of eight highly homologous variants that appeared characteristic of ankylosing spondylitis blood.

No cognate antigen is known for these TCRs. In TCRdb, the 5' RACE reads were re-called with MiXCR into one record per CDR3 protein. The sample has some 840,000 distinct CDR3 sequences, around 11% seen once. Sequences were obtained from blood, either unsorted or a sorted T cell fraction (not recorded which). The receptors come from a male donor with ankylosing spondylitis.

This chain links TRBV20-1 with TRBJ1-4, with D maybe TRBD1 (5 bases). Trimming left V 5 bases short and J 3 bases short, with 13 bases between. The CDR3 runs 14 residues. Per the germline V gene, CDR1 is DFQATT and CDR2 is SNEGSKA (reference sequence). CDR3 nucleotides: TGCAGTGCTCCCCCCGGGGCAGCTAATGAAAAACTGTTTTTT. Translation: CSAPPGAANEKLFF.

This chain uses TRBV7-2 with TRBJ2-3, with D possibly being TRBD1 or TRBD2 (5 bases each). The CDR3 contains 15 residues. Trimming stripped 1 base from V and 5 bases from J, with 13 bases between. Looked up from germline, CDR1 is SGHTA and CDR2 is FQGNSA. CDR3 coding DNA: TGTGCCAGCAGCTTAGTAGGGCAGGGAGTAGATACGCAGTATTTT. Translating it yields CASSLVGQGVDTQYF.

The J gene is TRBJ2-5, the V gene TRBV10-3; the D gene is possibly TRBD1 (6 bases). Per germline, CDR1 ENHRY and CDR2 SYGVKD. Trimming removed 6 bases at V and 9 bases at J, with 17 bases between. This CDR3 region has 13 residues. This CDR3 is CAISGDTRMPQYF. The CDR3 nucleotides read TGTGCCATCAGCGGGGACACCCGAATGCCCCAGTACTTC.

This clonotype has ten or more counts. The rearrangement links TRBV10-3 to TRBJ2-1, with D maybe TRBD1 (6 bases). This CDR3 has 15 residues. The germline V gene has CDR1 ENHRY and CDR2 SYGVKD. Trimming stripped 3 bases from V and 8 bases from J, with 17 bases between. CDR3 coding DNA: TGTGCCATCAGTGAACTATCAGGGGCCAACTATGAGCAGTTCTTC. As protein: CAISELSGANYEQFF.

The chain couples TRBV4-3 to TRBJ2-1; D possibly corresponds to TRBD1 (5 bases). V dropped 0 bases and J dropped 6 bases, with 9 bases sitting between them. Germline V gene data show CDR1 as LGHNA and CDR2 as YSLEER. CDR3 size: 14 residues. Written as DNA, the CDR3 is TGCGCCAGCAGCCAAGATTGGCAGGGCAATGAGCAGTTCTTC. It encodes CASSQDWQGNEQFF.

This clonotype was found many times. The chain uses TRBV29-1 and TRBJ2-5, with 7 nucleotides matching TRBD2. V dropped 5 bases and J dropped 10; count of bases not matched to a gene: 10. This CDR3 comprises 12 residues. Germline V CDR1 and CDR2: SQVTM, ANQGSEA. CDR3 residues: CSVQTRGEGQYF. The CDR3 DNA is TGCAGCGTTCAGACCCGAGGGGAGGGCCAGTACTTC.

This clonotype was observed many times. The chain has TRBV7-3 and TRBJ2-2; D gene uncertain. V lost 6 bases and J lost 5, with 13 bases in between. Germline V lookup: CDR1 SGHTA, CDR2 FQGTGA. CDR3 length: 14 residues. Here the CDR3 reads CASRSTALTGELFF. The CDR3, as DNA: TGTGCCAGCAGATCCACAGCGCTTACCGGGGAGCTGTTTTTT.

The chain carries TRBV7-2 and TRBJ2-3, with D unresolved. CDR1 SGHTA and CDR2 FQGNSA come from the germline V gene. The V gene lost 1 base and the J gene lost 0 bases, with 8 bases spanning the gap. The CDR3 spans 15 residues. The CDR3 spells CASSLGSTSTDTQYF. The DNA of the CDR3 is TGTGCCAGCAGCTTAGGTAGTACTAGCACAGATACGCAGTATTTT. The entire variable domain, with the rest obtained from reference TRBV7-2 and TRBJ2-3, is as follows: GAGVSQSPSNKVTEKGKDVELRCDPISGHTALYWYRQSLGQGLEFLIYFQGNSAPDKSGLPSDRFSAERTGGSVSTLTIQRTQQEDSAVYLCASSLGSTSTDTQYFGPGTRLTVL.

The V and J genes are TRBV28 and TRBJ1-1; possibly TRBD1 for D (5 bases). Trimming took 10 bases from V and 1 from J, leaving 16 bases between them. CDR3 length: 14 amino acids. The V gene's germline CDR1 is MDHEN and CDR2 SYDVKM. The chain's CDR3 is CATFTGGWNTEAFF. The CDR3, as DNA: TGTGCCACATTCACGGGGGGATGGAACACTGAAGCTTTCTTT. The variable domain in full, with the rest retrieved from reference TRBV28 and TRBJ1-1, is DVKVTQSSRYLVKRTGEKVFLECVQDMDHENMFWYRQDPGLGLRLIYFSYDVKMKEKGDIPEGYSVSREKKERFSLILESASTNQTSMYLCATFTGGWNTEAFFGQGTRLTVV.

This clonotype has a handful of counts. This chain uses TRBV12-3 or TRBV12-4 with TRBJ2-3, with 12 positions matching TRBD2. Trimming at V came to 3 bases and at J to 9 bases, leaving 13 bases not matched to a gene. The CDR3 is 17 amino acids. In nucleotides, the CDR3 is TGTGCCAGCAGTTTCGACGAAGGACTAGCGGGGAGTGAGACGCAGTATTTT. Protein sequence: CASSFDEGLAGSETQYF.

In its sample, this clonotype was seen many times. The chain links TRBV20-1 to TRBJ1-5; D unresolved. The CDR3 is 12 amino acids. Germline loops: CDR1 DFQATT, CDR2 SNEGSKA (reference sequence). The V and J ends lost 3 bases and 3 bases respectively, with 6 bases between them. The CDR3 DNA reads TGCAGTGCTAGGGCACCCAATCAGCCCCAGCATTTT. This encodes CSARAPNQPQHF.

Note on this clonotype: This may be a read error: a much more frequent sequence differs by one nucleotide. The rearrangement uses TRBV5-1 and TRBJ2-1; D possibly matches TRBD1 or TRBD2 (5 bases each). The assigned J gene may be wrong: the sequence end matches TRBJ2-7 better. Per germline, CDR1 SGHRS and CDR2 YFSETQ. This CDR3 has 13 residues. The DNA for the CDR3 is TGCGCCAGCAGCCCGACGGGGCTGAATGAGCAGTACTTC. This gives the protein CASSPTGLNEQYF.

This sequence joins TRBV6-1 and TRBJ2-7; 8 positions match TRBD1. Per the germline V gene, CDR1 is MNHNS and CDR2 is SASEGT. The CDR3 is 15 residues long. Trimming at V came to 4 bases and at J to 5 bases, leaving 10 bases not matched to a gene. The CDR3 reads CASSVRAGGDHEQYF. As DNA, the CDR3 is TGTGCCAGCAGTGTGCGGGCAGGGGGCGACCACGAGCAGTACTTC.

The genes are TRBV20-1 and TRBJ2-7; D possibly matches TRBD1 or TRBD2 (5 bases each). The V end lost 6 bases, the J end lost 2 bases, and 20 bases lay between the germline ends. CDR1 and CDR2 from the germline V gene are DFQATT and SNEGSKA (reference sequence). The CDR3 is 15 amino acids. CDR3 sequence: CSARVRGGGTYEQYF. The CDR3 DNA reads as TGCAGTGCCCGGGTACGGGGCGGTGGGACCTACGAGCAGTACTTC.

This clonotype was observed a handful of times. The chain joins TRBV24-1 to TRBJ1-2, with 8 bases aligning to TRBD1. Trimming removed 4 bases from V and 4 bases from J; junction bases left unmatched: 10. Germline CDR1 KGHDR, CDR2 SFDVKD. This CDR3 has 16 amino acids. CDR3 amino acids: CATSERGTGTFYGYTF. The CDR3 region has the DNA TGTGCCACCAGTGAACGTGGGACAGGTACCTTCTATGGCTACACCTTC.

The V call is TRBV3-1, the J call TRBJ2-5; a possible D gene is TRBD1 (5 bases). The germline CDR1 and CDR2 sequences are LGHDT and YNNKEL (reference sequence). The CDR3 length is 15 residues. V was shortened by 0 bases and J by 4 bases, with 12 bases between the two germline ends. The CDR3 sequence: CASSQDQGSGETQYF. In nucleotides, the CDR3 is TGTGCCAGCAGCCAAGATCAGGGATCTGGAGAGACCCAGTACTTC.

This clonotype was picked up many times. The CDR3 here is CASSRDRGPYNEQFF. The CDR3, as DNA: TGTGCCAGCAGTCGGGACAGGGGGCCCTACAATGAGCAGTTCTTC. This sequence joins TRBV7-8 and TRBJ2-1; 12 bases fit TRBD1. The CDR3 consists of 15 residues. The V segment lost 6 bases and the J segment 2 bases; nucleotides outside the gene matches: 2. In germline, CDR1 is SGHVS, CDR2 FQNEAQ. Full variable domain (rest looked up from reference TRBV7-8 and TRBJ2-1): GAGVSQSPRYKVAKRGQDVALRCDPISGHVSLFWYQQALGQGPEFLTYFQNEAQLDKSGLPSDRFFAERPEGSVSTLKIQRTQQEDSAVYLCASSRDRGPYNEQFFGPGTRLTVL.

This clonotype has a handful of counts. V usage is TRBV20-1 and J usage is TRBJ1-4; the D is unclear. Per germline, CDR1 DFQATT and CDR2 SNEGSKA (reference sequence). There are 13 residues in the CDR3. Trimming stripped 6 bases from V and 6 bases from J, with 14 bases between. The chain's CDR3 is CSAPGPLYEKLFF. The CDR3 nucleotides read TGCAGTGCCCCTGGCCCATTATATGAAAAACTGTTTTTT.

This clonotype was picked up a small number of times. The chain combines TRBV6-6 with TRBJ2-7, with D uncertain. Deletions cut 7 bases from V and 7 bases from J, with 14 bases between. Germline V gene sequence: CDR1 MNHNY, CDR2 SVGAGI (reference sequence). This CDR3 region has 12 residues. The DNA of the CDR3 is TGTGCCAGCACCCTGACACGCCGGGAGCAGTACTTC. Its protein is CASTLTRREQYF.

On this clonotype itself: One end of the junction fails to match germline, which may point to a read error. J is TRBJ2-7 and V is TRBV7-9, with TRBD1 identical over 10 bases. This CDR3 has 15 residues. Germline CDR1 reads SEHNR; CDR2 reads FQNEAQ (reference sequence). The CDR3 spells CASSLGTGGPYGQYF. In DNA, the CDR3 is TGTGCCAGCAGCTTAGGGACAGGGGGTCCCTACGGGCAGTACTTC.

This clonotype was detected only a few times. The J gene is TRBJ2-7, the V gene TRBV10-3; 9 bases align to TRBD2. CDR3 size: 15 residues. The germline CDR1 and CDR2 sequences are ENHRY and SYGVKD. V lost 4 bases to trimming and J lost 2 bases; unmatched junction nucleotides: 6. The chain's CDR3 is CAISAKASGTYEQYF. The CDR3 DNA follows: TGTGCCATCAGTGCCAAGGCTAGCGGGACCTACGAGCAGTACTTC.